The present T cell receptor beta chain was sequenced within a study of cytomegalovirus exposure and HLA in healthy donors. The CDR3 is 15 residues long. Germline V gene lookup returns CDR1 SGHRS and CDR2 YFSETQ. Germline trimming cut 4 bases from V and 2 bases from J; bases unmatched to any gene: 7. Primers included in the PCR were 60 Vbeta and 13 Jbeta primers. Here immunoSEQ multiplex PCR was the method, and the copy in TCRdb shows in-frame clones only, minus some. This sample has around 110,000 clones, with approximately 82% found just once. Overall study findings and caveats: A highly shared variant cluster was judged a likely technical artifact. Presence/absence analyses assumed roughly uniform sequencing depth across donors, which may not hold.

Of note for this clone: Its matching antigen is unknown.

The rearrangement uses TRBV5-1 and TRBJ2-3; TRBD1 matches at 7 bases. The TCR comes from a man between 35 and 55 years old in good health and CMV-seronegative. The sample comprised PBMCs. CDR3 in amino acids: CASSGRDRITDTQYF. CDR3 bases: TGCGCCAGCAGCGGCCGGGACAGAATCACAGATACGCAGTATTTT.